These 26 T cell receptor beta chains originate from one sample sequenced in a study of response to subunit inactivated influenza vaccine. TCRdb reprocessed the RT-PCR reads with MiXCR, giving one entry per CDR3 protein. The profile shows hundreds of thousands of distinct CDR3 sequences, approximately 7.7% of them singletons. The sample was PBMCs from blood, taken around 25 months after vaccination. The receptors originated from a man aged 45-69 years who received an inactivated influenza vaccine.

V is TRBV29-1 and J is TRBJ2-2; TRBD1 agrees at 8 bases. J lost 8 bases, V lost 1 base, and 9 bases had no gene match. The CDR3 is 15 residues long. The V gene's germline CDR1 is SQVTM and CDR2 ANQGSEA. As DNA, the CDR3 is TGCAGCGTTGAAGCGGGCCAGGGGGCTTCAGGGGAGCTGTTTTTT. The encoded protein is CSVEAGQGASGELFF.

This clonotype has a count of ten or more. The CDR3 coding sequence is TGTGCCAGCAGTACCTGGCTCCGGGACACAGATACGCAGTATTTT. The encoded protein is CASSTWLRDTDTQYF. The chain joins TRBV28 to TRBJ2-3, with D tentatively TRBD2 (5 bases). The CDR3 runs 15 residues. V was clipped by 5 bases and J by 2 bases, with 14 bases between them. Germline V CDR1 and CDR2: MDHEN, SYDVKM.

Ten or more counts support this clonotype. The chain has TRBV5-4 and TRBJ1-1; unclear D gene. From germline, CDR1 is SGHNT and CDR2 YYREEE (reference sequence). Trimming shortened V by 4 bases and J by 5 bases, and 9 bases separated the two germline ends. CDR3 length: 12 residues. DNA for the CDR3: TGTGCCAGCAGCCGGTACGGGACTGAAGCTTTCTTT. Translated: CASSRYGTEAFF.

This clonotype was recorded a few times. The CDR3 end shows no conserved phenylalanine or tryptophan, and so a read error is likely. This chain joins TRBV20-1 and TRBJ2-1; 8 nucleotides align to TRBD2. The CDR3 length is 14 residues. V was pared by 4 bases and J by 3 bases, with 5 bases of the junction left unmatched. Germline V gives CDR1 DFQATT, CDR2 SNEGSKA (reference sequence). CDR3 nucleotide sequence: TGCAGTGCTAAGGGCGGGGGGTTCTACAATGAGCAGTTCTCC. Its protein product is CSAKGGGFYNEQFS.

There are many counts of this clonotype. This chain's CDR3 is CSARGGTKLSYEQYF. The CDR3, as DNA: TGCAGTGCTAGAGGCGGGACAAAGCTCTCCTACGAGCAGTACTTC. The J gene is TRBJ2-7, the V gene TRBV20-1, with D perhaps assigned TRBD1 or TRBD2 (6 bases each). V was trimmed by 1 base and J by 0 bases, leaving 13 bases between them. Germline values: CDR1 DFQATT, CDR2 SNEGSKA (reference sequence). This CDR3 has 15 residues.

V gene TRBV7-2 combines with J gene TRBJ2-1; 7 bases line up with TRBD2. There are 15 residues in the CDR3. V lost 5 bases and J lost 9; bases outside the gene matches: 13. The germline V gene encodes CDR1 SGHTA and CDR2 FQGNSA. The CDR3 coding sequence is TGTGCCAGCAGCATTTCCGGGACTACCGCCCCTGAGCAGTTCTTC. Its translation is CASSISGTTAPEQFF.

This clonotype has a handful of counts. V gene TRBV6-5 combines with J gene TRBJ2-3; TRBD2 matches at 10 bases. The CDR3 sequence is 18 residues long. Germline V gives CDR1 MNHEY, CDR2 SVGAGI. The V and J ends lost 0 bases and 5 bases, in that order; junction bases with no gene match: 11. CDR3 amino acids: CASSYSMSAGGRGDTQYF. CDR3 sequence (DNA): TGTGCCAGCAGTTACTCGATGTCAGCGGGGGGGCGGGGAGATACGCAGTATTTT.

This clonotype was counted between two and nine times. The chain employs TRBV10-3 and TRBJ1-3; 7 nucleotides align to TRBD1. In germline, CDR1 is ENHRY, CDR2 SYGVKD. V lost 6 bases and J lost 4; bases outside the gene matches: 3. This CDR3 region has 13 residues. Written as DNA, the CDR3 is TGTGCCATCAGCCCGGGACAGGGAAACACCATATATTTT. Its protein is CAISPGQGNTIYF.

This clonotype was observed a few times. The chain carries TRBV6-1 and TRBJ2-7; D not resolved. The CDR3 runs to 15 residues. Germline-derived CDR1 and CDR2 are MNHNS and SASEGT. Between the trimmed V and J ends, which lost 7 bases and 2 bases, there was a span of 18 bases. Here the CDR3 DNA reads TGTGCCAGCACCAACCTGAATTTGATAACCTACGAGCAGTACTTC. Amino acid sequence: CASTNLNLITYEQYF.

This clonotype came up a few times. The V and J genes are TRBV11-1 and TRBJ2-1; D perhaps matches TRBD2 (6 bases). Germline CDR1 reads SGHAT; CDR2 reads FQDESV (reference sequence). Deletions cut 4 bases from V and 8 bases from J, with 27 bases between. This CDR3 is built from 18 residues. CDR3 sequence: CASSSLPGLGGSSDEQFF. The CDR3 bases are TGTGCCAGCAGCTCCCTCCCGGGACTGGGGGGAAGTTCGGATGAGCAGTTCTTC.

The table lists this clonotype with many counts. V usage is TRBV29-1 and J usage is TRBJ2-5; no definite D call. The CDR3 spans 12 residues. The germline V gene has CDR1 SQVTM and CDR2 ANQGSEA. Between the trimmed V and J ends, which lost 4 bases and 5 bases, there was a span of 11 bases. The CDR3, as DNA: TGCAGCGTTGGACACGGTTTGGAGACCCAGTACTTC. It encodes CSVGHGLETQYF.

This clonotype was counted a few times. The chain carries TRBV11-2 and TRBJ2-1; 7 positions agree with TRBD1. V lost 5 bases and J lost 0; bases outside the gene matches: 7. Germline V CDR1 and CDR2: SGHAT, FQNNGV. This CDR3 has 16 residues. As DNA, the CDR3 is TGTGCCAGCAGCCCTACAGGGGTGGCCTCCTACAATGAGCAGTTCTTC. Translation: CASSPTGVASYNEQFF.

The CDR3 is CASSISPGANTEAFF. CDR3 DNA: TGTGCCAGTAGTATTTCCCCAGGGGCGAACACTGAAGCTTTCTTT. The V and J genes are TRBV19 and TRBJ1-1; the D gene is possibly TRBD1 (6 bases). Trimming removed 3 bases from V and 1 base from J, with 12 bases in between. This CDR3 is 15 amino acids long. Germline values: CDR1 LNHDA, CDR2 SQIVND (reference sequence). The full variable domain, completed using reference TRBV19 and TRBJ1-1, is DGGITQSPKYLFRKEGQNVTLSCEQNLNHDAMYWYRQDPGQGLRLIYYSQIVNDFQKGDIAEGYSVSREKKESFPLTVTSAQKNPTAFYLCASSISPGANTEAFFGQGTRLTVV.

The rearrangement joins TRBV7-3 to TRBJ2-1; 11 nucleotides align to TRBD1. The CDR3 length is 18 residues. Per germline, CDR1 SGHTA and CDR2 FQGTGA. V shed 0 bases and J 6 bases; nucleotides not matched to a gene: 10. The CDR3 reads CASSLTSPRTGGRNEQFF. CDR3 sequence (DNA): TGTGCCAGCAGCTTAACGTCTCCGAGGACAGGGGGCCGCAATGAGCAGTTCTTC.

This clonotype was seen more than once but under ten times. The chain is built from TRBV7-2 and TRBJ1-2; D not resolved. Germline V gene data show CDR1 as SGHTA and CDR2 as FQGNSA. This CDR3 has 14 amino acids. Trimming pared 5 bases from V and 3 bases from J, leaving 13 bases between. This CDR3 is CASSQRVGDYGYTF. The CDR3 region has the DNA TGTGCCAGCAGCCAACGGGTGGGTGACTATGGCTACACCTTC.

In its sample, this clonotype was seen a few times. The CDR3 is CASSRGQPKYYGYTF. The CDR3 coding sequence is TGTGCCAGCAGTCGGGGACAGCCCAAATATTATGGCTACACCTTC. This chain joins TRBV6-1 and TRBJ1-2, with 7 bases that match TRBD1. Trimming took 5 bases from V and 5 from J; bases not matched to a gene: 11. The CDR3 spans 15 residues. CDR1 and CDR2 from the germline V gene are MNHNS and SASEGT.

The J gene is TRBJ2-7, the V gene TRBV10-3; the D is unclear. The V gene lost 3 bases and the J gene lost 10 bases, with 19 bases spanning the gap. The germline V gene has CDR1 ENHRY and CDR2 SYGVKD. This CDR3 contains 14 residues. The CDR3, as DNA: TGTGCCATCAGTGATGGAGCGCGGATCCCCGGACAGTACTTC. Translated: CAISDGARIPGQYF.

With regard to this clonotype: Germline and junction disagree at one end, which may indicate a read error. The J gene is TRBJ2-1, the V gene TRBV3-1; D call uncertain. Germline CDR1 LGHDT, CDR2 YNNKEL (reference sequence). The CDR3 contains 11 residues. The CDR3: CASSQDNVQFF. The DNA of the CDR3 is TGTGCCAGCAGCCAAGACAATGTGCAGTTCTTC.

This clonotype was counted between two and nine times. The chain employs TRBV18 and TRBJ1-5, with D maybe TRBD1 (5 bases). V was trimmed by 4 bases and J by 5 bases, leaving 15 bases between them. Per the germline V gene, CDR1 is KGHSH and CDR2 is LQKENI. This CDR3 spans 15 amino acids. The CDR3 loop is CASSHRDDPDQPQHF. In DNA, the CDR3 is TGTGCCAGCTCACACCGGGACGACCCCGATCAGCCCCAGCATTTT.

V gene TRBV3-1 combines with J gene TRBJ2-7, with D perhaps matching TRBD2 (7 bases). The CDR3 is 15 amino acids. Germline CDR1 LGHDT, CDR2 YNNKEL (reference sequence). Trimming stripped 3 bases from V and 0 bases from J, with 12 bases between. CDR3 region: CASSHAGDTSYEQYF. The CDR3 DNA is TGTGCCAGCAGCCACGCGGGGGACACCTCCTACGAGCAGTACTTC.

This clonotype was observed a handful of times. The chain employs TRBV4-2 and TRBJ2-5; 7 bases line up with TRBD2. The germline gives CDR1 LGHNA, CDR2 YNFKEQ. With 0 bases clipped from V and 1 base from J, the junction kept 11 bases outside the gene matches. The CDR3 covers 18 residues. The CDR3 sequence: CASSQDSTLADIQETQYF. The CDR3 DNA reads as TGTGCCAGCAGCCAAGATTCCACTCTAGCGGATATCCAAGAGACCCAGTACTTC.

There are a few counts of this clonotype. The genes are TRBV15 and TRBJ2-7; D possibly uses TRBD1 or TRBD2 (6 bases each). CDR3 size: 18 residues. Trimming removed 1 base at V and 1 base at J, with 20 bases between. The germline gives CDR1 LNHNV, CDR2 YYDKDF (reference sequence). The CDR3, as DNA: TGTGCCACCAGCAGAGGTCCGGCGTGGGGGGCAGAATCCTACGAGCAGTACTTC. Protein sequence: CATSRGPAWGAESYEQYF. Full variable domain (rest looked up from reference TRBV15 and TRBJ2-7): DAMVIQNPRYQVTQFGKPVTLSCSQTLNHNVMYWYQQKSSQAPKLLFHYYDKDFNNEADTPDNFQSRRPNTSFCFLDIRSPGLGDTAMYLCATSRGPAWGAESYEQYFGPGTRLTVT.

This clonotype was seen ten or more times. V and J are TRBV30 and TRBJ2-1; D is possibly TRBD1 (6 bases). The CDR3 consists of 16 residues. Trimming left V 5 bases short and J 4 bases short, with 21 bases between. Germline assignment: CDR1 GTSNPN and CDR2 SVGIG (reference sequence). CDR3 sequence reads: CAWVPDRRRIYNEQFF. CDR3 nucleotides: TGTGCCTGGGTCCCTGACAGGCGACGAATTTACAATGAGCAGTTCTTC.

This clonotype was seen more than once but under ten times. V is TRBV28 and J is TRBJ1-1, with a possible D match to TRBD1 (5 bases). V was cut by 3 bases and J by 1 base, with 12 bases left in between. The germline V gene has CDR1 MDHEN and CDR2 SYDVKM. This CDR3 has 15 residues. The chain's CDR3 is CASSFFGQGNTEAFF. The DNA of the CDR3 is TGTGCCAGCAGTTTTTTTGGGCAGGGGAACACTGAAGCTTTCTTT.

The J gene is TRBJ2-5, the V gene TRBV20-1; TRBD2 is a possible D gene (5 bases). Germline CDR1 and CDR2: DFQATT and SNEGSKA (reference sequence). This CDR3 is built from 15 residues. V was trimmed by 0 bases and J by 1 base, leaving 12 bases between them. CDR3 nucleotide sequence: TGCAGTGCTAGAGATGAGTTAGCGATCCAAGAGACCCAGTACTTC. The encoded protein is CSARDELAIQETQYF.

This clonotype was counted at least ten times. This rearrangement joins TRBV5-1 to TRBJ2-3; no definite D call. Between the trimmed V and J ends, which lost 7 bases and 1 base, there was a span of 13 bases. From germline, CDR1 is SGHRS and CDR2 YFSETQ. This CDR3 spans 14 amino acids. The CDR3 here is CASSPLQGTDTQYF. The DNA of the CDR3 is TGCGCCAGCTCCCCCCTGCAGGGCACAGATACGCAGTATTTT.